This T cell receptor beta chain is from a study of OX40 agonist ivuxolimab in advanced cancers. At the level of the study: Prior checkpoint blockade (anti-PD-1, anti-PD-L1 or anti-CTLA-4) was permitted; around 39% had it. Three patients, one with hepatocellular carcinoma and two with cutaneous melanoma, achieved partial responses. The study, taken as a whole, reports: Among the nonresponders, some also had low normalized T-cell clonal expansion.

The data were produced by immunoSEQ multiplex PCR, yet TCRdb's version contains in-frame clones alone and is incomplete. The table lists 150,000 to 190,000 clones, approximately 94% of them singletons, with about 0.31% in the top ten. This clone was counted a single time. Its antigen remains unidentified. Germline V CDR1 and CDR2: LGHNT, FRNRAP. The CDR3 has 13 residues. Trimming took off 0 bases at V and 9 bases at J, with 11 bases between the two ends. The source is an adult with an advanced solid tumor such as melanoma, head and neck, liver or kidney cancer. This specimen was CD4+ or CD8+ T cells sorted from blood, taken in a trial of the OX40 agonist ivuxolimab. This sequence joins TRBV12-5 and TRBJ1-1, with D tentatively TRBD1 (6 bases). The CDR3 bases are TGTGCTAGTGGTTTGGTCGGCAGGGGAAAAGCTTTCTTT. Protein: CASGLVGRGKAFF.